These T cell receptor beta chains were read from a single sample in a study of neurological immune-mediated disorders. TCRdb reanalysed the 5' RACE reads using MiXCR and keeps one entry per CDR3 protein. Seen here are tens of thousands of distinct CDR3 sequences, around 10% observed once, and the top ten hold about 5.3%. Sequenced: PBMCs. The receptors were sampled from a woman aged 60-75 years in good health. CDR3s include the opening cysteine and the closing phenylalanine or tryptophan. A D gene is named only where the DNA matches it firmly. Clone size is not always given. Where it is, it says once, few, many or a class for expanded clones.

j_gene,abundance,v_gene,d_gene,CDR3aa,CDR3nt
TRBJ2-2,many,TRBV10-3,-,CAISSRTGELFF,TGTGCCATCAGTTCGAGGACCGGGGAGCTGTTTTTT
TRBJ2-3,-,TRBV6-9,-,CASSYLGLSHPRYAVF,TGTGCCAGCAGTTATTTGGGGCTGTCGCACCCCAGATACGCAGTATTT
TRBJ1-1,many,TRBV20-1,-,CSAFQGNTEAFF,TGCAGTGCTTTTCAGGGGAACACTGAAGCTTTCTTT
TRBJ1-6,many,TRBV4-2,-,CASSQVGRGRSYNSPLHF,TGTGCCAGCAGCCAAGTGGGGAGGGGAAGGTCCTATAATTCACCCCTCCACTTT
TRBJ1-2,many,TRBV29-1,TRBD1,CSVDPQGTGTIFRGYTF,TGCAGCGTTGACCCCCAGGGGACAGGGACGATTTTTCGTGGCTACACCTTC
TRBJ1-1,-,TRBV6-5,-,CARSRTRPDINTKAFF,TGTGCCAGAAGTAGAACCCGACCCGACATTAACACTAAAGCTTTCTTT
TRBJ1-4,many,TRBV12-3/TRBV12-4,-,CASSFLGPTNEKLFF,TGTGCCAGCAGTTTTTTAGGCCCAACTAATGAAAAACTGTTTTTT
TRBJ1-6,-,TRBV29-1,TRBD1,CSVAPSTGTEINSPLHF,TGCAGCGTGGCCCCCTCAACCGGGACAGAGATAAATTCACCCCTCCACTTT
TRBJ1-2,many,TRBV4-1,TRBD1,CASSKDGQGLGYTF,TGCGCCAGCAGCAAAGACGGACAGGGGCTTGGCTACACCTTC
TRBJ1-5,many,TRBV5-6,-,CASSLVGEQPQHF,TGTGCCAGCAGCTTGGTTGGGGAACAGCCCCAGCATTTT
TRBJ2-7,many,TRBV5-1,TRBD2,CASSGGGLSDEQYF,TGCGCCAGCAGCGGCGGGGGGTTGTCCGACGAGCAGTACTTC
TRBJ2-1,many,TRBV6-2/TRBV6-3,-,CASSYHINGRAGARYNEQFF,TGTGCCAGCAGTTACCACATTAACGGTCGTGCGGGGGCCCGGTACAATGAGCAGTTCTTC
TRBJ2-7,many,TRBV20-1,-,CSAPDPRTVSYEQYF,TGCAGTGCTCCAGACCCACGGACGGTCTCCTACGAGCAGTACTTC
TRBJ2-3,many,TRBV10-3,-,CANGDITDTQYF,TGTGCCAACGGGGATATCACAGATACGCAGTATTTT
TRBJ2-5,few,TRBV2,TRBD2,CASSGNGGEETQYF,TGTGCCAGCAGTGGGAACGGGGGGGAAGAGACCCAGTACTTC
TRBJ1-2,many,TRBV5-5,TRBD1,CASSSSGTGVFSHGYTF,TGTGCCAGCAGCTCATCCGGGACAGGGGTTTTTTCACATGGCTACACCTTC
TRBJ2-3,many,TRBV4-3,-,CASSHLLGGAPLADTQYF,TGCGCCAGCAGCCACCTCTTAGGAGGGGCGCCTTTGGCAGATACGCAGTATTTT
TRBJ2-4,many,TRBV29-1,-,CSVEPWGQGGKNIQYF,TGCAGCGTTGAGCCTTGGGGCCAGGGTGGGAAAAACATTCAGTACTTC
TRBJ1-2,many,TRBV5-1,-,CASSLGLDYGYTF,TGCGCCAGCAGCTTGGGGTTAGACTATGGCTACACCTTC
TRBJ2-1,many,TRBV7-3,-,CASSFSTGLGGEQFF,TGTGCCAGCAGCTTCTCCACAGGGTTGGGTGGTGAGCAGTTCTTC
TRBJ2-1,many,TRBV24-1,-,CATSDSARTGKTYNEQFF,TGTGCCACCAGTGATTCGGCACGGACGGGGAAAACCTACAATGAGCAGTTCTTC
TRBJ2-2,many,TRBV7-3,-,CASSLFGGELFF,TGTGCCAGCAGCTTATTTGGCGGGGAGCTGTTTTTT
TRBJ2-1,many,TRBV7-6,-,CASSLVGDPSYNEQFF,TGTGCCAGCAGCTTAGTAGGGGACCCCTCCTACAATGAGCAGTTCTTC
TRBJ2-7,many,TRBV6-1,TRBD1,CASSEAGTGEFSYEQYF,TGTGCCAGCAGTGAAGCAGGAACAGGGGAATTCTCCTACGAGCAGTACTTC
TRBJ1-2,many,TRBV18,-,CASSPSTAGDYGYTF,TGTGCCAGCTCACCCTCGACAGCCGGCGACTATGGCTACACCTTC
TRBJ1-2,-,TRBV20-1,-,CSARDPEGRGSGGYTF,TGCAGTGCTAGAGATCCAGAAGGCAGGGGCTCTGGCGGCTACACCTTC
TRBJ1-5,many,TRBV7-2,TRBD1,CASSLATGVLKQPQHF,TGTGCCAGCAGCTTAGCCACAGGGGTACTGAAACAGCCCCAGCATTTT
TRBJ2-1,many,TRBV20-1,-,CSARDLGTASYNEQFF,TGCAGTGCTAGAGATCTAGGCACTGCCTCCTACAATGAGCAGTTCTTC
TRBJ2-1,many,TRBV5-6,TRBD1,CASSMGDRGNEQFF,TGTGCCAGCAGCATGGGGGACAGGGGAAATGAGCAGTTCTTC
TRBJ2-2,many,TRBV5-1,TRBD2,CASSFTSGSTGELFF,TGCGCCAGCAGCTTTACTAGCGGGAGTACCGGGGAGCTGTTTTTT
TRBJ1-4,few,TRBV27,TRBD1,CATSQGAGGKLFF,TGTGCCACCTCACAGGGGGCAGGTGGAAAACTGTTTTTT
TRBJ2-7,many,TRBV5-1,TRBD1,CASSLERTGDEQYF,TGCGCCAGCAGCTTGGAGCGGACAGGGGACGAGCAGTACTTC
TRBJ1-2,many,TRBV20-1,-,CSARGHSNYGYTF,TGCAGTGCTAGGGGTCACTCTAACTATGGCTACACCTTC